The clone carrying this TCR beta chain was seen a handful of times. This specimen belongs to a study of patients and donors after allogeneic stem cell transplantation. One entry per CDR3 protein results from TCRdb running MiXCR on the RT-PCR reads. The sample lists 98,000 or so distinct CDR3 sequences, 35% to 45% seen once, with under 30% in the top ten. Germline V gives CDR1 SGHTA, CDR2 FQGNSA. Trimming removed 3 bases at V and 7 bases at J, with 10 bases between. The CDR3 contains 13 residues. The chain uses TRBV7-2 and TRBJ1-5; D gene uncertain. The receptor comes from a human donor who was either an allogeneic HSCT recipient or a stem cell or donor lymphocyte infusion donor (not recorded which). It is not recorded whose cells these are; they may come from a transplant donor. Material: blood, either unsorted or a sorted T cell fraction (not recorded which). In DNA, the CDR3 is TGTGCCAGCAGCTTTCAGGATGGCCAGCCCCAGCATTTT. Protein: CASSFQDGQPQHF.